The 11 T cell receptor beta chains below were found in one sample sequenced in a study of T cell responses to AZD1222 COVID-19 vaccine. The assay was immunoSEQ multiplex PCR, and TCRdb's table has in-frame clones only and misses some. This sample carries 200,000 to 300,000 clones, 85% to 95% of them seen once, and the ten largest clones take 0.5% to 0.7%. This material consisted of peripheral blood, taken on day 0 of AZD1222 vaccination. All receptors derive from an adult in good health.

The rearrangement uses TRBV19 and TRBJ2-7; the match to TRBD1 covers 10 bases. With V trimmed by 5 bases and J by 2 bases, 3 bases remained unmatched. The CDR3 contains 14 residues. Germline lookup yields CDR1 LNHDA and CDR2 SQIVND (reference sequence). CDR3 sequence: CASSSGTGAYEQYF. The DNA for the CDR3 is TGTGCCAGTAGTTCAGGGACAGGGGCCTACGAGCAGTACTTC.

This chain connects TRBV19 to TRBJ1-2; D remains ambiguous. Germline lookup yields CDR1 LNHDA and CDR2 SQIVND (reference sequence). The CDR3 covers 15 residues. V was clipped by 8 bases and J by 3 bases, with 19 bases between them. CDR3: CASSVHGMGDYGYTF. The CDR3 bases are TGTGCCAGTTCGGTTCATGGGATGGGAGACTATGGCTACACCTTC.

V and J are TRBV5-4 and TRBJ1-6; TRBD1 is a possible D gene (5 bases). Germline V gene sequence: CDR1 SGHNT, CDR2 YYREEE (reference sequence). Trimming removed 5 bases from V and 6 bases from J, with 12 bases in between. The CDR3 covers 14 residues. The CDR3 region has the DNA TGTGCCAGCAGTTATGGGACGGGTAATTCACCCCTCCACTTT. This translates into CASSYGTGNSPLHF.

This chain uses TRBV2 with TRBJ2-7, with 13 positions matching TRBD2. The germline V gene has CDR1 SNHLY and CDR2 FYNNEI. The trim removed 5 bases at V and 7 bases at J, leaving 8 bases unmatched. The CDR3 covers 15 residues. The chain's CDR3 is CASSFRGLAGEEQYF. In DNA, the CDR3 is TGTGCCAGCAGTTTTCGTGGACTAGCGGGAGAGGAGCAGTACTTC.

CDR3 bases: TGTGCCACTACGACAGGGAGCGGTGGCTACACCTTC. Translated, it gives CATTTGSGGYTF. This sequence joins TRBV2 and TRBJ1-2; 7 bases fit TRBD1. The CDR3 is 12 residues long. The germline V gene has CDR1 SNHLY and CDR2 FYNNEI. The trim removed 10 bases at V and 7 bases at J, leaving 9 bases unmatched.

This chain uses TRBV29-1 with TRBJ2-7; weak D call: TRBD2 (7 bases). The germline V gene encodes CDR1 SQVTM and CDR2 ANQGSEA. The CDR3 loop spans 13 amino acids. Trimming shortened V by 6 bases and J by 4 bases, and 16 bases separated the two germline ends. The CDR3 coding sequence is TGCAGCGTCGATGGGGGGGGCAGGTACGAGCAGTACTTC. Its protein product is CSVDGGGRYEQYF.

The J gene is TRBJ2-3, the V gene TRBV9, with D possibly matching TRBD2 (6 bases). V shed 0 bases and J shed 4 bases, with 12 bases lying between them. The CDR3 length is 15 residues. Per the germline V gene, CDR1 is SGDLS and CDR2 is YYNGEE. The DNA of the CDR3 is TGTGCCAGCAGCGTAGCTCCCTGGGGGGCAGATACGCAGTATTTT. This translates into CASSVAPWGADTQYF.

The rearrangement links TRBV14 to TRBJ2-6; D remains ambiguous. This CDR3 has 16 residues. Germline assignment: CDR1 SGHDN and CDR2 FVKESK. The V end lost 3 bases, the J end lost 2 bases, and 11 bases lay between the germline ends. The CDR3 DNA sequence: TGTGCCAGCAGCCACAGACTTGGAGCTGGGGCCAACGTCCTGACTTTC. It yields the protein CASSHRLGAGANVLTF. The whole variable domain, filled in from reference TRBV14 and TRBJ2-6, reads EAGVTQFPSHSVIEKGQTVTLRCDPISGHDNLYWYRRVMGKEIKFLLHFVKESKQDESGMPNNRFLAERTGGTYSTLKVQPAELEDSGVYFCASSHRLGAGANVLTFGAGSRLTVL.

The chain carries TRBV13 and TRBJ1-3; D is uncertain. Germline CDR1 is PRHDT and CDR2 is FYEKMQ (reference sequence). This CDR3 has 14 residues. Trimming took 6 bases from V and 7 from J, leaving 16 bases between them. This chain's CDR3 is CASSPSGGGNTIYF. Written as DNA, the CDR3 is TGTGCCAGCAGTCCCAGTGGAGGAGGGAACACCATATATTTT. The complete variable domain, with remaining parts taken from reference TRBV13 and TRBJ1-3, reads AAGVIQSPRHLIKEKRETATLKCYPIPRHDTVYWYQQGPGQDPQFLISFYEKMQSDKGSIPDRFSAQQFSDYHSELNMSSLELGDSALYFCASSPSGGGNTIYFGEGSWLTVV.

This chain joins TRBV3-1 (or the pseudogene TRBV3-2) and TRBJ1-1; 8 positions match TRBD1. V gave up 1 base and J gave up 3 bases; unmatched junction bases: 1. The CDR3 totals 14 residues. Germline V CDR1 and CDR2: LGHDT, YNNKEL (reference sequence). CDR3 in amino acids: CASSQGTGYTEAFF. Written as DNA, the CDR3 is TGTGCCAGCAGCCAAGGGACAGGGTACACTGAAGCTTTCTTT.

The chain employs TRBV9 and TRBJ1-2, with D possibly matching TRBD1 (6 bases). This CDR3 is built from 13 residues. V was pared by 7 bases and J by 4 bases, with 14 bases between. Germline V gene sequence: CDR1 SGDLS, CDR2 YYNGEE. The CDR3 DNA reads as TGTGCCAGCGGGAAGGACAGTGGCTATGGCTACACCTTC. It specifies CASGKDSGYGYTF.